This TCR beta chain was observed in a study of T cell responses to AZD1222 COVID-19 vaccine. Overall study findings and caveats: Spike-wide coverage was observed for vaccine-associated CD4 TCRs, with dominant responses at 160-218 and 743-854.

The ends were cut back, 5 bases at V and 5 bases at J, with 19 bases in the middle. The CDR3 is 16 residues long. Germline V gives CDR1 SGHTA, CDR2 FQGTGA. Regarding this clone: The target antigen is unknown.

TCRdb's table, derived via immunoSEQ multiplex PCR, lists solely in-frame clones and lacks some. The sample contains roughly 100,000 clones, about 90% of which appear only once. The receptor comes from an adult in good health. The rearrangement joins TRBV7-3 to TRBJ1-5; D gene uncertain. This specimen was peripheral blood, taken on day 0 of AZD1222 vaccination. The chain's CDR3 is CASSENSEWTHQPQHF. CDR3 DNA sequence: TGTGCCAGCAGCGAAAACAGTGAATGGACCCATCAGCCCCAGCATTTT.